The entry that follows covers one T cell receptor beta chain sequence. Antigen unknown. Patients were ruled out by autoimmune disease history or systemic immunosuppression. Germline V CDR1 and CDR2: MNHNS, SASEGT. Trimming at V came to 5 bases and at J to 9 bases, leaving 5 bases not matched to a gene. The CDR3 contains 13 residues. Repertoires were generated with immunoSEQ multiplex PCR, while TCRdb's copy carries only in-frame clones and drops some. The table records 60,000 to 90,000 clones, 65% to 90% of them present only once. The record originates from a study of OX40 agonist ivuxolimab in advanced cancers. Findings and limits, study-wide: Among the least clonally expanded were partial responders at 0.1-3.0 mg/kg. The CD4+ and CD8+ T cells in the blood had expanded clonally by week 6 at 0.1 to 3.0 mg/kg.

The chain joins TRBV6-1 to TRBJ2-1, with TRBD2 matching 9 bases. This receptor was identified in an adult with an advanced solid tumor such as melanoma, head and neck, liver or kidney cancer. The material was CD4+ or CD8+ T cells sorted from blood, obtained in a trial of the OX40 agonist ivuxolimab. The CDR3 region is CASSTVTSGEQFF. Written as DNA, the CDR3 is TGTGCCAGCAGTACCGTGACTAGCGGTGAGCAGTTCTTC.